Listed below are T cell receptor beta chains from one sample, sequenced in a study of response to subunit inactivated influenza vaccine. MiXCR, run by TCRdb on the RT-PCR reads, gives a single entry per CDR3 protein. Of about 540,000 distinct CDR3 sequences listed, roughly a quarter were seen once; the top ten hold 2.5% to 3%. The same data also went into a second study, on T cells expressing NK-cell markers.

The sequences come from CD4+ T cells sorted from PBMCs, collected 11 to 12 days after vaccination. These receptor sequences come from a man aged 45-65 years who received an inactivated influenza vaccine. Each CDR3 is given with its conserved first and last residue. D genes are given only for firm matches. Not every row has a clone size; where given, it reads once, few, many or a size class.

J | length | D | size | V | DNA | CDR3
TRBJ2-5 | 16 | NA | NA | TRBV28 | TGTGCCAGCAGTCCAAACCCAGGGAAGGGCGGGGAGACCCAGTACTTC | CASSPNPGKGGETQYF
TRBJ2-2 | 18 | TRBD2 | NA | TRBV3-1 | TGTGCCAGCAGCCAAGAGGGGAAGACTAGCGGCTTAACCGGGGAGCTGTTTTTT | CASSQEGKTSGLTGELFF
TRBJ2-7 | 11 | NA | few | TRBV12-3/TRBV12-4 | TGTGCCAGCAGTTTTCTGGACGAGCAGTACTTC | CASSFLDEQYF
TRBJ2-5 | 14 | NA | few | TRBV12-3/TRBV12-4 | TGTGCCAGCAGTTTCTCCGTATACCAAGAGACCCAGTACTTC | CASSFSVYQETQYF
TRBJ1-2 | 18 | TRBD1 | once | TRBV5-1 | TGCGCCAGCAGCTTGGGCCGGGACAGGGGTCTAGCCGACTATGGCTACACCTTC | CASSLGRDRGLADYGYTF
TRBJ2-4 | 15 | TRBD2 | NA | TRBV28 | TGTGCCAGCAGTTCCGGGACTAGCGGGGTAAACATTCAGTACTTC | CASSSGTSGVNIQYF
TRBJ2-5 | 15 | TRBD2 | once | TRBV19 | TGTGCCAGTAGTACCGGGACTAGCGGGATGGAGACCCAGTACTTC | CASSTGTSGMETQYF
TRBJ2-3 | 17 | TRBD2 | few | TRBV10-3 | TGTGCCATCAGTGAGGAGCGGGGCCTGGGGGGCACAGATACGCAGTATTTT | CAISEERGLGGTDTQYF
TRBJ2-1 | 17 | NA | NA | TRBV7-9 | TGTGCCAGCAGCCCCATAGGGGGGGTGAGCTCCTACAATGAGCAGTTCTTC | CASSPIGGVSSYNEQFF
TRBJ2-1 | 14 | NA | once | TRBV12-3/TRBV12-4 | TGTGCCAGCAGTGTAGACGGGAGATACAATGAGCAGTTCTTC | CASSVDGRYNEQFF
TRBJ2-2 | 18 | TRBD1 | many | TRBV5-1 | TGCGCCAGCAGCAGAAACCCTCCGGGACAGGGATCCACCGGGGAGCTGTTTTTT | CASSRNPPGQGSTGELFF
TRBJ2-7 | 15 | NA | few | TRBV7-2 | TGTGCCAGCAGCTTAGCGCCCACCAGGGCCTACGAGCAGTACTTC | CASSLAPTRAYEQYF
TRBJ2-6 | 16 | TRBD1 | NA | TRBV5-8 | TGTGCCAGCAGCAAATACAGGGGGACTGGGGCCAACGTCCTGACTTTC | CASSKYRGTGANVLTF
TRBJ2-5 | 17 | TRBD1 | NA | TRBV7-9 | TGTGCCAGCAGGGCCTGGAACAGGGGGACCAACCAAGAGACCCAGTACTTC | CASRAWNRGTNQETQYF
TRBJ1-1 | 14 | NA | NA | TRBV5-1 | TGCGCCAGCAGCTTGGGCCAGACAGCCGTCGGAGCTTTCTTT | CASSLGQTAVGAFF
TRBJ2-1 | 12 | NA | NA | TRBV29-1 | TGCAGCGTTGAGGGGTGGGAGAATGAGCAGTTCTTC | CSVEGWENEQFF
TRBJ2-5 | 15 | NA | NA | TRBV5-1 | TGCGCCAGCAGCTTGGGACAGACCCTCGGGGAGACCCAGTACTTC | CASSLGQTLGETQYF
TRBJ2-7 | 12 | NA | NA | TRBV28 | TGTGCCAGCAGTTTAGACACCCACGAGCAGTACTTC | CASSLDTHEQYF
TRBJ2-1 | 16 | TRBD1 | few | TRBV10-3 | TGTGCCATCAGTGCCGGGGGACAGGGGGCCTACAATGAGCAGTTCTTC | CAISAGGQGAYNEQFF
TRBJ2-1 | 17 | NA | few | TRBV6-5 | TGTGCCAGCAGTTATCCTCTTGCGCGGAGGGATGAGAATGAGCAGTTCTTC | CASSYPLARRDENEQFF
TRBJ1-2 | 13 | NA | NA | TRBV6-5 | TGTGCCAGCAGTTACGGACGGAACTATGGCTACACCTTC | CASSYGRNYGYTF
TRBJ2-7 | 14 | NA | NA | TRBV20-1 | TGCAGTGCCTTAGGGCGGAGGAGCTCCTACGAGCAGTACTTC | CSALGRRSSYEQYF
TRBJ2-6 | 18 | TRBD1 | few | TRBV28 | TGTGCCAGCACCGGATTTGGACAGGGGGCGTCTGGGGCCAACGTCCTGACTTTC | CASTGFGQGASGANVLTF
TRBJ2-3 | 15 | TRBD1 | few | TRBV6-1 | TGTGCCAGCAAACTGGGACAGACTCGCACAGATACGCAGTATTTT | CASKLGQTRTDTQYF
TRBJ2-3 | 14 | TRBD2 | NA | TRBV20-1 | TGCAGTGCTAAAGCGGGGGCCAACACAGATACGCAGTATTTT | CSAKAGANTDTQYF
TRBJ2-7 | 16 | TRBD2 | NA | TRBV3-1 | TGTGCCAGCAGCCCAACCAGCGGGAGGATAACTTACGAGCAGTACTTC | CASSPTSGRITYEQYF
TRBJ2-3 | 15 | NA | few | TRBV4-3 | TGCGCCAGCAGCCACGGGGTGAAGAATACAGATACGCAGTATTTT | CASSHGVKNTDTQYF
TRBJ2-7 | 15 | TRBD2 | NA | TRBV20-1 | TGCAGTGCTAGAGCTCCTTTCGGACTAGCCTACGAGCAGTACTTC | CSARAPFGLAYEQYF
TRBJ1-2 | 15 | TRBD1 | NA | TRBV5-1 | TGCGCCAGCAGCCCTAGGACAGGAGTGGACTATGGCTACACCTTC | CASSPRTGVDYGYTF
TRBJ1-1 | 14 | NA | few | TRBV7-9 | TGTGCCAGCAGCTTAGCGACCGGAGGGCCGCGGGCTTTCTTT | CASSLATGGPRAFF